A selection of T cell receptor beta chains follows, all from one sample in a study of blood T cell repertoires in COVID-19. The method was immunoSEQ multiplex PCR; TCRdb's version includes in-frame clones alone and lacks a portion of them. The table lists roughly 88,000 clones, approximately 90% of them singletons. The specimen sequenced was peripheral blood. These TCRs come from a woman between 45 and 60 years old in a cohort sampled during active COVID-19. The CDR3 runs from the conserved cysteine through the conserved F or W. Fields, in order: V gene, CDR3 length, J gene, CDR3 protein.

>TRBV24-1|17|TRBJ2-3
CATSGFTSGSVTDTQYF
>TRBV5-1|16|TRBJ2-5
CASSLSGQGRWETQYF
>TRBV4-1|18|TRBJ1-6
CASSQDARGIPYNSPLHF
>TRBV18|15|TRBJ2-5
CASSHGQGGQETQYF
>TRBV28|18|TRBJ2-5
CASRRRAGGGAPKETQYF
>TRBV27|17|TRBJ2-6
CASSLGLAGGGANVLTF
>TRBV11-3|15|TRBJ1-5
CASSLPGQGGQPQHF
>TRBV10-2|15|TRBJ2-7
CASSVGTGGSYEQYF
>TRBV7-2|15|TRBJ2-7
CASSPTSGAQNEQYF
>TRBV4-1|15|TRBJ1-5
CASSQFQGVSQPQHF
>TRBV11-2|15|TRBJ2-5
CASSLIIQGKETQYF
>TRBV7-9|16|TRBJ2-1
CASSNTRGRNYNEQFF
>TRBV28|10|TRBJ1-4
CASQNEKLFF
>TRBV15|16|TRBJ2-1
CATSRMRDNSGNEQFF
>TRBV28|14|TRBJ1-2
CASSSPGGSYGYTF
>TRBV6-6|16|TRBJ1-1
CASSHTPGQGNTEAFF
>TRBV19|14|TRBJ2-7
CASSWGQGSIEQYF
>TRBV2|13|TRBJ2-1
CASRLAVGNEQFF
>TRBV27|18|TRBJ2-3
CASSSPGGGGAIADTQYF
>TRBV20-1|11|TRBJ1-2
CSARDSYGYTF
>TRBV3-1/TRBV3-2|18|TRBJ2-1
CASSQSGLSGGPGNEQFF
>TRBV19|15|TRBJ2-5
CASSPRTWPQETQYF
>TRBV2|13|TRBJ2-7
CASSSQREGEQYF
>TRBV5-4|15|TRBJ2-7
CASSRMDRARYEQYF
>TRBV27|13|TRBJ2-5
CASSLSRQETQYF
>TRBV18|12|TRBJ2-7
CASSPRSSEQYF
>TRBV7-6|14|TRBJ1-5
CASSLLGGGQPQHF
>TRBV3-1/TRBV3-2|15|TRBJ2-2
CASSLPPAGAGELFF
>TRBV5-1|15|TRBJ2-1
CASSLFQRDYNEQFF
>TRBV28|14|TRBJ2-7
CASRRTSGYYEQYF
>TRBV11-1|13|TRBJ1-4
CASSLQRYEKLFF
>TRBV7-8|15|TRBJ1-4
CASSLFGTGVEKLFF
>TRBV5-1|13|TRBJ2-2
CASSSDITGELFF
>TRBV5-1|14|TRBJ1-1
CASSLGRGIFEAFF
>TRBV7-9|14|TRBJ2-1
CASSLAEPRVLEFF
>TRBV3-1/TRBV3-2|15|TRBJ1-4
CASSQERATNEKLFF
>TRBV4-2|16|TRBJ1-2
CASSQGTGTEAYGYTF
>TRBV7-9|14|TRBJ1-1
CASSLNSLNTEAFF
>TRBV3-1/TRBV3-2|15|TRBJ2-2
CASSQTSGVAGELFF
>TRBV6-1|16|TRBJ1-5
CASREPGQGAYQPQHF